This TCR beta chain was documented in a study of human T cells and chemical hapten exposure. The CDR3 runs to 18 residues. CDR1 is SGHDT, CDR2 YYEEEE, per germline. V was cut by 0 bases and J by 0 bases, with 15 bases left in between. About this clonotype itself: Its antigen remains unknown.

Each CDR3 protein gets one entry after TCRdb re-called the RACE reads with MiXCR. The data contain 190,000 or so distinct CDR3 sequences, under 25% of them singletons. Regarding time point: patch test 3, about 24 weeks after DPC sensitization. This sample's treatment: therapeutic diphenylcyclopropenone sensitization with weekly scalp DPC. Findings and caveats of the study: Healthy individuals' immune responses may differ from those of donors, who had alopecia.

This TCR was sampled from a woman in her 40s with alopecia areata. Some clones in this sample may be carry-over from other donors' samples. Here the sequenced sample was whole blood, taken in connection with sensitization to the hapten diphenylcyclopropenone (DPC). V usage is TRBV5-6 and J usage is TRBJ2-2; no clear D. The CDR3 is CASSLDLTYRANTGELFF. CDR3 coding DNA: TGTGCCAGCAGCTTGGATCTCACTTACCGCGCGAACACCGGGGAGCTGTTTTTT.